This T cell receptor (beta chain) was profiled in a study of early T cells in non-severe SARS-CoV-2 infection. Looking at the study overall: The authors sequenced bulk RNA from unsorted whole blood, leaving chains unpaired.

Unique molecular identifier tags were affixed to discrete cDNA molecules. Using its own MiXCR run on the 5' RACE reads, TCRdb lists one record per CDR3 protein. The sample consists of approximately 110,000 distinct CDR3 sequences, about 15% of them appearing once. General study results and limits: VDJdb matches were skewed toward anti-spike CD8 T cell responses.

Of note for this clonotype: Its antigen is undetermined.

CDR1 is DFQATT, CDR2 SNEGSKA, per germline (reference sequence). The CDR3 contains 13 residues. V lost 4 bases and J lost 2, with 11 bases in between. Sequencing was carried out using whole blood. The sequence was obtained from an adult who was a healthcare worker with PCR-confirmed SARS-CoV-2 infection or an uninfected control (not recorded which). This chain uses TRBV20-1 with TRBJ2-5; D not resolved. The CDR3 DNA reads as TGCAGTGCTACCTGGGCTCCGCAAGAGACCCAGTACTTC. Translating gives CSATWAPQETQYF.